This T cell receptor beta chain was documented in a study of T cells in Graves' hyperthyroidism and ophthalmopathy. Trimming took off 4 bases at V and 4 bases at J, with 18 bases between the two ends. Germline CDR1 SGHNT, CDR2 YYREEE (reference sequence). The CDR3 has 16 amino acids. The table lists this clonotype with a few counts. The antigen is undetermined. Study-wide findings and caveats: Most thyroid clonotypes with frequency above 0.001 were detected in blood. The authors' 13 V-J model separated ophthalmopathy from stable hyperthyroidism.

Template material for amplifying TCR beta CDR3 regions consisted of RNA transcripts. First-round RT-PCR of the TCR CDR3 relied on the HTBI primer set. TCRdb used MiXCR to reprocess the multiplex PCR reads, holding one entry per CDR3 protein. The sample contains around 300,000 distinct CDR3 sequences, over 11% of which appear only once. Stable Graves' hyperthyroidism denoted no ophthalmopathy progression over 18 months. Pregnant or lactating patients were excluded, as were those with uncontrolled infection or other autoimmune disease. This receptor was obtained from a woman in her 30s with Graves' hyperthyroidism. Sequences were obtained from blood. V and J are TRBV5-4 and TRBJ1-3; weak D call: TRBD1 (5 bases). CDR3 DNA: TGTGCCAGCAGCCCTGACCGACCTGGGGACGGAAACACCATATATTTT. Its translation is CASSPDRPGDGNTIYF.